Below, 27 T cell receptor beta chains from the same sample are listed, as sequenced in a study of Graves' ophthalmopathy and Graves' hyperthyroidism. The authors amplified TCR beta CDR3 regions from RNA transcripts. RT-PCR was first run with HTBI primers, then multiplex PCR in a second round. In TCRdb, the multiplex PCR reads were re-called with MiXCR into one record per CDR3 protein. This sample carries about 410,000 distinct CDR3 sequences, around 16% of them seen once, and the ten largest clones take roughly 1.5%. Material for sequencing was peripheral blood. These TCRs come from a woman between 18 and 30 years old with Graves' ophthalmopathy.

This chain links TRBV5-6 with TRBJ2-5; 9 bases map to TRBD1. Germline V gene sequence: CDR1 SGHDT, CDR2 YYEEEE. The CDR3 covers 16 residues. Trimming at V came to 2 bases and at J to 5 bases, leaving 10 bases not matched to a gene. The CDR3 sequence: CASSLINRGLGETQYF. In DNA, the CDR3 is TGTGCCAGCAGCTTAATTAACAGGGGGCTGGGGGAGACCCAGTACTTC.

This chain uses TRBV6-2 or TRBV6-3 with TRBJ2-2; the match to TRBD1 covers 7 bases. The CDR3 is 12 amino acids. Germline assignment: CDR1 MNHEY and CDR2 SVGEGT. The V segment lost 7 bases and the J segment 7 bases; nucleotides outside the gene matches: 3. Here the CDR3 DNA reads TGTGCCAGCACCACAGGGGTCGGGGAGCTGTTTTTT. Protein: CASTTGVGELFF.

This clonotype was seen many times. The rearrangement links TRBV20-1 to TRBJ2-7; possibly TRBD1 or TRBD2 for D (5 bases each). This CDR3 comprises 16 residues. In germline, CDR1 is DFQATT, CDR2 SNEGSKA (reference sequence). V shed 0 bases and J shed 5 bases, with 20 bases lying between them. The CDR3 spells CSARDRWGPTPNEQYF. The CDR3 region has the DNA TGCAGTGCTAGAGATCGATGGGGACCGACTCCTAACGAGCAGTACTTC.

At least ten counts were recorded for this clonotype. This chain joins TRBV20-1 and TRBJ2-2; D may be TRBD2 (5 bases). V gave up 3 bases and J gave up 1 base, with 12 bases separating them. Germline V CDR1 and CDR2: DFQATT, SNEGSKA (reference sequence). This CDR3 comprises 15 residues. CDR3 protein: CSARPGKGNTGELFF. CDR3 sequence (DNA): TGCAGTGCTAGGCCGGGAAAAGGGAACACCGGGGAGCTGTTTTTT.

This clonotype was observed a handful of times. This chain uses TRBV6-1 with TRBJ1-1; D is perhaps TRBD1 (6 bases). The CDR3 runs 15 residues. The ends were cut back, 3 bases at V and 2 bases at J, with 13 bases in the middle. The germline V gene has CDR1 MNHNS and CDR2 SASEGT. CDR3 residues: CASSDRDTSNTEAFF. The DNA for the CDR3 is TGTGCCAGCAGTGATCGGGACACATCTAACACTGAAGCTTTCTTT.

This clonotype was recorded at least ten times. The rearrangement uses TRBV5-1 and TRBJ1-1, with TRBD1 as a possible D gene (6 bases). The length of the CDR3 is 14 residues. Per the germline V gene, CDR1 is SGHRS and CDR2 is YFSETQ. Trimming cost V 3 bases and J 4 bases, with 13 bases left between them. For the CDR3, the DNA is TGCGCCAGCAGCTCGCTACAGGGAACCACTGAAGCTTTCTTT. Its translation: CASSSLQGTTEAFF.

In this sample, this clonotype turned up many times. The V call is TRBV11-1, the J call TRBJ1-1; D is perhaps TRBD1 (5 bases). The CDR3 has 16 amino acids. In germline, CDR1 is SGHAT, CDR2 FQDESV (reference sequence). Trimming shortened V by 5 bases and J by 5 bases, and 21 bases separated the two germline ends. This CDR3 reads CASSPYGGGGSTEAFF. CDR3 sequence (DNA): TGTGCCAGCAGCCCCTACGGCGGGGGGGGTTCGACTGAAGCTTTCTTT.

This clonotype was counted many times. This chain uses TRBV10-1 with TRBJ1-2, with TRBD1 matching over 7 bases. J gave up 4 bases and V 6 bases, and 5 bases lay outside the gene matches. The germline gives CDR1 WNHNN, CDR2 SYGVQD (reference sequence). This CDR3 is 13 amino acids long. The CDR3, as DNA: TGCGCCAGCAGCCCGGACAGGACCTATGGCTACACCTTC. As protein: CASSPDRTYGYTF.

This clonotype showed up many times. This chain links TRBV30 with TRBJ2-7, with TRBD1 matching 7 bases. The CDR3 extends over 16 amino acids. Losses at the gene ends were 2 bases for V and 5 bases for J; bases not matched to a gene: 15. Germline CDR1 reads GTSNPN; CDR2 reads SVGIG (reference sequence). The CDR3 here is CAWSLSVVTGEHEQYF. The CDR3 DNA sequence: TGTGCCTGGAGTTTGTCGGTGGTTACAGGGGAACACGAGCAGTACTTC.

This clonotype has ten or more counts. J is TRBJ2-7 and V is TRBV20-1; possibly TRBD2 for D (5 bases). CDR1 is DFQATT and CDR2 is SNEGSKA in the germline V gene (reference sequence). The CDR3 contains 15 residues. V shed 0 bases and J shed 2 bases, with 14 bases lying between them. The DNA for the CDR3 is TGCAGTGCTAGAGATCCCCGGGGTCCAGCCTACGAGCAGTACTTC. Its protein is CSARDPRGPAYEQYF.

This clonotype has a count of ten or more. This rearrangement joins TRBV4-1 to TRBJ2-7; TRBD1 matches 8 bases. The germline V gene has CDR1 MGHRA and CDR2 YSYEKL. The CDR3 is made up of 15 amino acids. With V trimmed by 0 bases and J by 0 bases, 1 base remained unmatched. The CDR3 bases are TGCGCCAGCAGCCAAGAGGACAGGGCCTCCTACGAGCAGTACTTC. Its protein product is CASSQEDRASYEQYF.

There are a few counts of this clonotype. The CDR3 DNA follows: TGTGCCAGCAGTGAATACACGGGACATGTGGACAATCAGCCCCAGCATTTT. Protein: CASSEYTGHVDNQPQHF. The rearrangement uses TRBV6-1 and TRBJ1-5, with a weak D call TRBD1 (6 bases). V lost 2 bases to trimming and J lost 3 bases, with 17 bases between them. The CDR3 runs 17 residues. Germline V gives CDR1 MNHNS, CDR2 SASEGT.

The chain couples TRBV6-2 or TRBV6-3 to TRBJ2-7, with 11 nucleotides matching TRBD2. CDR3 size: 18 residues. From germline, CDR1 is MNHEY and CDR2 SVGEGT. The junction had 10 bases not matched to a gene; V was cut back by 0 bases and J by 3 bases. Written as DNA, the CDR3 is TGTGCCAGCAGTTACTCGACAAGTAGCGGGAGGGCCTACTACGAGCAGTACTTC. Encoded protein: CASSYSTSSGRAYYEQYF.

This clonotype has at least ten counts. The V and J genes are TRBV18 and TRBJ2-7; a weak D match, TRBD1 (5 bases). Germline loops: CDR1 KGHSH, CDR2 LQKENI. The V end was cut by 1 base, the J end by 7 bases, with 11 bases between. The length of the CDR3 is 13 residues. CDR3 residues: CASSPLGQGEQYF. CDR3 sequence (DNA): TGTGCCAGCTCACCACTAGGCCAGGGAGAGCAGTACTTC.

This clonotype appeared many times. The chain uses TRBV12-3 or TRBV12-4 and TRBJ1-6; no reliable D call. Trimming removed 5 bases from V and 10 bases from J, with 12 bases in between. CDR3 length: 13 residues. DNA for the CDR3: TGTGCCAGCAGTAGGGAGGAGAGCTCACCCCTCCACTTT. The encoded protein is CASSREESSPLHF.

This clonotype was observed at least ten times. The V call is TRBV12-3 or TRBV12-4, the J call TRBJ1-6; D not resolved. The CDR3 contains 15 residues. Trimming pared 3 bases from V and 10 bases from J, leaving 16 bases between. The CDR3 protein is CASSLREGLGSPLHF. In nucleotides, the CDR3 is TGTGCCAGCAGTTTGAGAGAGGGTTTAGGATCACCCCTCCACTTT.

This clonotype showed up many times. V is TRBV19 and J is TRBJ1-1; TRBD1 agrees at 10 bases. This CDR3 comprises 16 residues. Germline V lookup: CDR1 LNHDA, CDR2 SQIVND (reference sequence). V was pared by 3 bases and J by 1 base, with 5 bases of the junction left unmatched. The CDR3 sequence is CASSIGTGVWNTEAFF. The CDR3 bases are TGTGCCAGTAGTATTGGGACAGGGGTCTGGAACACTGAAGCTTTCTTT.

A word on this clonotype: At one of its ends the junction is not consistent with the germline gene, which may arise from a read error. The J gene is TRBJ2-5, the V gene TRBV7-3, with 10 bases aligning to TRBD2. The length of the CDR3 is 14 residues. Germline V gene data show CDR1 as SGHTA and CDR2 as FQGTGA. The CDR3 DNA is TGTTCCAGCAGCCCTACTAGCGGGAAAGAGACCCAGTACTTC. This codes for CSSSPTSGKETQYF.

This clonotype came up many times. V is TRBV6-5 and J is TRBJ1-6; perhaps TRBD1 as D (5 bases). The germline V gene encodes CDR1 MNHEY and CDR2 SVGAGI. CDR3 length equals 17 residues. V lost 5 bases, J lost 6 bases, and 20 bases lay in between. The CDR3 region has the DNA TGTGCCAGCAGTCGTAGGTCTCCCTCGGGGGGTAATTCACCCCTCCACTTT. Residues: CASSRRSPSGGNSPLHF.

This clonotype was observed at least ten times. The chain combines TRBV7-2 with TRBJ1-5, with no clear D. CDR1 and CDR2 (germline): SGHTA, FQGNSA. The length of the CDR3 is 13 residues. The V end was cut by 2 bases, the J end by 6 bases, with 8 bases between. CDR3 coding DNA: TGTGCCAGCAGCTTATCATTCTTTCAGCCCCAGCATTTT. Encoded protein: CASSLSFFQPQHF. The full variable domain, its missing parts supplied by reference TRBV7-2 and TRBJ1-5, is GAGVSQSPSNKVTEKGKDVELRCDPISGHTALYWYRQSLGQGLEFLIYFQGNSAPDKSGLPSDRFSAERTGGSVSTLTIQRTQQEDSAVYLCASSLSFFQPQHFGDGTRLSIL.

V is TRBV12-3 or TRBV12-4 and J is TRBJ2-7; D perhaps matches TRBD1 (6 bases). V lost 3 bases and J 4 bases, leaving 16 bases between the germline ends. This CDR3 contains 15 residues. CDR3 residues: CASSLGFGQLYEQYF. The CDR3 DNA reads TGTGCCAGCAGTTTGGGGTTCGGACAGCTATACGAGCAGTACTTC.

In this sample, this clonotype turned up many times. This chain connects TRBV6-2 or TRBV6-3 to TRBJ2-2; a possible D gene is TRBD1 (5 bases). The CDR3 sequence is 15 residues long. The germline V gene has CDR1 MNHEY and CDR2 SVGEGT. The V end lost 1 base, the J end lost 4 bases, and 10 bases lay between the germline ends. The CDR3 DNA is TGTGCCAGCAGTTACTGCGCAGGGTGCACCGGGGAGCTGTTTTTT. Its translation: CASSYCAGCTGELFF.

This clonotype occurred many times. A read error may explain this, as a much larger clone is one base away. This chain connects TRBV6-2 or TRBV6-3 to TRBJ2-2, with D uncertain. V was shortened by 2 bases and J by 7 bases, with 5 bases between the two germline ends. The germline CDR1 and CDR2 sequences are MNHEY and SVGEGT. The length of the CDR3 is 12 residues. The chain's CDR3 is CASSYRVGELFF. The DNA of the CDR3 is TGTGCCAGCAGTTACAGGGTCGGGGAGCTGTTTTTT.

The rearrangement uses TRBV6-5 and TRBJ1-3; D not resolved. The germline gives CDR1 MNHEY, CDR2 SVGAGI. V dropped 0 bases and J dropped 1 base, with 10 bases sitting between them. The CDR3 loop spans 16 amino acids. The CDR3 DNA follows: TGTGCCAGCAGTTACTCGATCGCGGAGTCTGGAAACACCATATATTTT. This gives the protein CASSYSIAESGNTIYF.

This clonotype was recorded at least ten times. J is TRBJ1-6 and V is TRBV12-3 or TRBV12-4; the D gene is possibly TRBD1 (6 bases). V shed 4 bases and J shed 3 bases, with 16 bases lying between them. The CDR3 has 17 residues. The CDR3 region is CASSSKLTGIYNSPLHF. CDR3 bases: TGTGCCAGCAGTTCGAAATTGACAGGAATCTATAATTCACCCCTCCACTTT.

There are many counts of this clonotype. This chain joins TRBV6-2 or TRBV6-3 and TRBJ1-2, with 8 bases identical to TRBD1. V lost 0 bases to trimming and J lost 6 bases; unmatched junction nucleotides: 0. Germline CDR1 is MNHEY and CDR2 is SVGEGT. The CDR3 has 13 amino acids. The CDR3 nucleotides read TGTGCCAGCAGTTACTCGACAGGGGATGGCTACACCTTC. Protein product: CASSYSTGDGYTF.

This clonotype was seen many times. The rearrangement links TRBV29-1 to TRBJ1-1; D gene unclear. CDR3 length: 10 residues. The germline V gene encodes CDR1 SQVTM and CDR2 ANQGSEA. The V gene lost 6 bases and the J gene lost 2 bases, with 4 bases spanning the gap. CDR3 nucleotide sequence: TGCAGCGTCTTAAACACTGAAGCTTTCTTT. As protein: CSVLNTEAFF.